The following is a T cell receptor beta chain sequence with its context. The antigen is undetermined. Noted treatment: roughly 11-day PBMC culture with coronavirus spike peptide pools or control peptides (ViraFEST assay). Peptide pools at roughly 11 ug/ml, together with 8.5 to 10 IU/ml IL-2, were added to cultures of 1.5 million to 2.5 million PBMCs per well. The sample is drawn from a study of vaccination and CD4 T cells after COVID-19. There are 16 residues in the CDR3. V lost 0 bases, J lost 5 bases, and 13 bases lay in between. Per germline, CDR1 MNHEY and CDR2 SVGEGT. Sequenced with the Oncomine TCR Beta short-read assay was DNA taken from cultured CD4+ T cells. Genomic DNA from cultured CD4+ T cells was extracted. TCRdb itself ran the PCR reads through MiXCR, one entry per CDR3 protein. Of some 8,000 distinct CDR3 sequences in the sample, approximately 55% were seen once.

Sequencing was done on a sample of CD4+ T cells from blood, cultured in vitro. The sequence derives from a human donor who had recovered from COVID-19. The chain links TRBV6-2 or TRBV6-3 to TRBJ2-2; the D gene is possibly TRBD2 (5 bases). The CDR3 sequence: CASSYSASLGTGELFF. Here the CDR3 DNA reads TGTGCCAGCAGTTACTCAGCTAGCCTGGGGACCGGGGAGCTGTTTTTT.